This T cell receptor beta chain came from a study of blood T cell repertoires in COVID-19. Germline V gene lookup returns CDR1 ENHRY and CDR2 SYGVKD. The J segment lost 1 base and the V segment lost 4 bases, leaving 4 bases of the junction unmatched. CDR3 length: 15 residues. Here immunoSEQ multiplex PCR was the method, and the copy in TCRdb shows in-frame clones only, minus some. Among a few hundred thousand clones listed, about nine tenths were seen once. Participants were aged about 18 to 89 years from 20 to 30 US areas. The chain links TRBV10-3 to TRBJ2-5; 9 bases are a match to TRBD2. The TCR originated in a woman aged 60 to 75 who had recovered from COVID-19. Sequencing used PBMCs or T cells enriched from blood (not recorded which). As DNA, the CDR3 is TGTGCCATCAGTGCCAGCGGGGGGTCCCAAGAGACCCAGTACTTC. Its protein product is CAISASGGSQETQYF.